This TCR beta chain was recorded in a study of T-cell memory formation after mild COVID-19 (dated by TCRdb to the early 2020s). A note on the overall study: TCR sequence clusters from the two donors were largely donor specific. In a couple of donors, T-cell clones that expanded and contracted after mild COVID-19 were followed by sequencing TCRalpha and TCRbeta repertoires longitudinally. The cohort comprised two young, previously healthy adult volunteers, one female and one male. General findings and caveats noted by the study authors: The detection of some responding clones in pre-infection memory suggests that pre-existing cross-reactive memory T cells joined the SARS-CoV-2 response. Clones contracting from day 15 to 85 had balanced CD4/CD8 phenotypes, while a second wave expanding from day 15 to 37 was biased towards CD4+. Contracting CD4+ clones were found mainly in CM and EM memory subsets, while CD8+ clones were enriched in EMRA. The study included only a couple of mild cases, and larger cohorts that include severe cases with pre-infection samples were judged to be necessary. SARS-CoV-2 specificity of the second-wave clones peaking on day 37 was not confirmed.

The sequencer was an Illumina NovaSeq 6000. TCRalpha and TCRbeta cDNA libraries were constructed by 5'RACE with constant-segment primers, with sample barcodes and unique molecular identifiers being introduced. Trizol reagent was used to extract RNA from every sample. Amplification of the libraries took two PCR steps, and the second step added a second sample barcode plus Illumina TruSeq adapters. Sequencing of libraries was performed on an Illumina NovaSeq with 2 x 150 bp paired-end reads. As for the original processing: With migec v1.2.7, reads were demultiplexed and then collapsed into UMI-guided consensus sequences. Using mixcr v2.1.11, the UMI consensuses were aligned to TRA and TRB V and J templates and assembled into clonotypes. A clonotype was counted as expanded or contracted only when both edgeR and NoisET called the clonotype significant, with the noise models trained on biological replicates. edgeR calls used a false discovery rate-adjusted p below 0.01 and a log2 fold-change threshold of 1. As an exploratory analysis of dynamics, max-normalized trajectories of the 1000 most abundant clonotypes were examined with PCA combined with hierarchical clustering. Separately sequenced CD4+ and CD8+ repertoires were used to assign a CD4 or CD8 phenotype to each responding clone. In TCRdb, the public reads were trimmed at Q25 with fastp and aligned with MiXCR, with productive beta chains retained. When rows share a CDR3 protein, they turn into one entry using the most common DNA and genes. Clone size and V and J calls follow TCRdb, not the original study. This sample holds 150,000 to 200,000 distinct CDR3 sequences; around 16% were observed only once. The leading ten clones occupy under 2.5% of the sample.

This clonotype was seen only a few times. Its specific antigen is unknown. Base qualities are missing; no much larger clone stands one base away. PBMCs were isolated by Ficoll-Paque density gradient centrifugation. The CDR3 sequence holds 14 residues, the cysteine and phenylalanine included. Only the CDR3 DNA is retained, 42 bases long and in frame from the first base. According to the germline V gene, CDR1 reads SGDLS and CDR2 reads YYNGEE. Unmatched junction bases come to 5, with V trimmed by 3 bases and J by 7 bases. This TCR came from an adult woman who had mild COVID-19 (a few samples of this study predate the infection). The sample titles of this study are shuffled in the database, so cell type and time point are left out; the donor was told from shared clones. The chain is encoded by TRBV9 joined to TRBJ2-1, and 9 bases in between align with TRBD2. Sequenced: PBMCs or a T cell subset sorted from them (not recorded which). The CDR3 here reads CASSAGTSNNEQFF. The DNA sequence follows: TGTGCCAGCAGCGCGGGGACTAGCAATAATGAGCAGTTCTTC. The entire variable domain, with the stretches around the CDR3 drawn from the reference TRBV9 and TRBJ2-1 proteins, is DSGVTQTPKHLITATGQRVTLRCSPRSGDLSVYWYQQSLDQGLQFLIQYYNGEERAKGNILERFSAQQFPDLHSELNLSSLELGDSALYFCASSAGTSNNEQFFGPGTRLTVL.